This record looks at one T cell receptor beta chain sequence and its context. Germline CDR1 and CDR2: SGDLS and YYNGEE. The CDR3 has 15 residues. V shed 1 base, J shed 3 bases, and the junction held 1 base outside the gene matches. The method was immunoSEQ multiplex PCR; TCRdb's version includes in-frame clones alone and lacks a portion of them. This repertoire shows about 97,000 clones, just over 90% found once; its top ten account for roughly 0.77%. This record comes from a study of T cell changes during pregnancy in multiple sclerosis. The input for sequencing was peripheral blood, taken in the second trimester of pregnancy. The chain links TRBV9 to TRBJ2-2; TRBD1 agrees at 9 bases. This receptor was identified in a female donor in good health, enrolled as a control in a pregnancy study. The CDR3: CASSVRTGDTGELFF. CDR3 in DNA: TGTGCCAGCAGCGTAAGGACAGGGGACACCGGGGAGCTGTTTTTT.